A single sample gave rise to the 18 T cell receptor beta chains below, sequenced in a study of CD4 T cells in relation to SARS-CoV-2 and coronaviruses. Sequencing used immunoSEQ multiplex PCR; TCRdb keeps in-frame clones, though not all of them. The table shows about 18,000 clones, with around 78% occurring only once. CD4+ T cells from unexposed donors were obtained before the COVID-19 pandemic (2011-2018). The cells were cultured for around ten days before CD4+ T cells were isolated. No antigen is known for these receptors. Sequenced input: CD4+ T cells from PBMCs, cultured in vitro. The source is a human donor in good health.

The V call is TRBV7-9, the J call TRBJ2-1, with D unresolved. Germline CDR1 reads SEHNR; CDR2 reads FQNEAQ (reference sequence). There are 12 residues in the CDR3. The V end was cut by 4 bases, the J end by 6 bases, with 7 bases between. The CDR3 sequence is CASSWGSNEQFF. As DNA, the CDR3 is TGTGCCAGCAGCTGGGGATCCAATGAGCAGTTCTTC.

The chain recombines TRBV20-1 with TRBJ2-1; no clear D gene. Germline CDR1 reads DFQATT; CDR2 reads SNEGSKA (reference sequence). This CDR3 region has 12 residues. The V gene lost 3 bases and the J gene lost 3 bases, with 6 bases spanning the gap. The CDR3 DNA reads as TGCAGTGCTAGTGGGCTCTACAATGAGCAGTTCTTC. Encoded protein: CSASGLYNEQFF.

The chain carries TRBV27 and TRBJ2-2, with 13 bases aligning to TRBD2. The CDR3 length is 16 residues. Germline V gene sequence: CDR1 MNHEY, CDR2 SMNVEV (reference sequence). The ends lost 6 bases at V and 6 bases at J; junction bases unmatched: 7. The CDR3 reads CASRKPGLAGSGELFF. The CDR3, as DNA: TGTGCCAGCAGAAAACCGGGACTAGCGGGATCCGGGGAGCTGTTTTTT.

The chain is built from TRBV30 and TRBJ2-5; no firm D call. There are 11 residues in the CDR3. Trimming pared 3 bases from V and 4 bases from J, leaving 6 bases between. Germline V gives CDR1 GTSNPN, CDR2 SVGIG (reference sequence). The CDR3 here is CAWRSAETQYF. The CDR3 bases are TGTGCCTGGAGATCCGCAGAGACCCAGTACTTC.

The chain employs TRBV5-1 and TRBJ2-7; tentatively, D is TRBD1 (5 bases). The length of the CDR3 is 14 residues. Germline-derived CDR1 and CDR2 are SGHRS and YFSETQ. The germline V and J ends were trimmed by 0 bases and 1 base, with 8 bases remaining between them. CDR3: CASSLARQSYEQYF. CDR3 DNA sequence: TGCGCCAGCAGCTTGGCCCGACAGTCCTACGAGCAGTACTTC.

In DNA form, the CDR3 reads TGTGCCAGCAGCCAAGTCAAGTTCGTCTCCTACAATGAGCAGTTCTTC. Residues: CASSQVKFVSYNEQFF. The chain employs TRBV3-1 (or the pseudogene TRBV3-2) and TRBJ2-1; D remains ambiguous. CDR3 length: 16 residues. V was clipped by 1 base and J by 0 bases, with 10 bases between them. In germline, CDR1 is LGHDT, CDR2 YNNKEL (reference sequence).

The gene calls are TRBV30 and TRBJ1-2; D is unclear. V lost 5 bases and J lost 4, with 14 bases in between. Per germline, CDR1 GTSNPN and CDR2 SVGIG (reference sequence). The CDR3 sequence is 13 residues long. The CDR3 loop reads CAWDSLTFYGYTF. The CDR3 DNA is TGTGCCTGGGATAGCCTGACGTTCTATGGCTACACCTTC.

This chain links TRBV6-5 with TRBJ2-6; D is undetermined. In germline, CDR1 is MNHEY, CDR2 SVGAGI. This CDR3 has 15 residues. V shed 2 bases and J shed 0 bases, with 5 bases lying between them. The CDR3 nucleotides are TGTGCCAGCAGTTACAGGCGCTCTGGGGCCAACGTCCTGACTTTC. Translated: CASSYRRSGANVLTF.

This clone occurred once. The V call is TRBV19, the J call TRBJ2-2, with 8 positions matching TRBD2. The CDR3 totals 16 residues. Looked up from germline, CDR1 is LNHDA and CDR2 is SQIVND (reference sequence). The ends lost 8 bases at V and 2 bases at J; junction bases unmatched: 10. The CDR3 spells CASSPLAGPNTGELFF. The CDR3 DNA is TGTGCCAGTTCACCTTTAGCGGGGCCTAACACCGGGGAGCTGTTTTTT.

This chain uses TRBV9 with TRBJ2-1; TRBD1 is a possible D gene (5 bases). CDR3 length equals 19 residues. Germline lookup yields CDR1 SGDLS and CDR2 YYNGEE. V gave up 0 bases and J gave up 4 bases, with 23 bases separating them. CDR3 nucleotides: TGTGCCAGCAGCGTAGCTACGGAAGGAGACAGCGCTCGTTACAATGAGCAGTTCTTC. This codes for CASSVATEGDSARYNEQFF.

This clone was seen a single time. The V and J genes are TRBV4-1 and TRBJ2-7, with 9 nucleotides matching TRBD1. V shed 1 base, J shed 4 bases, and the junction held 8 bases outside the gene matches. Germline V lookup: CDR1 MGHRA, CDR2 YSYEKL. This CDR3 comprises 16 residues. The CDR3 region is CASSQGGGQGRYEQYF. As DNA, the CDR3 is TGCGCCAGCAGCCAAGGGGGGGGACAGGGTCGGTACGAGCAGTACTTC.

In its sample, this clone was seen a few times. This chain joins TRBV24-1 and TRBJ1-2; D unresolved. Per germline, CDR1 KGHDR and CDR2 SFDVKD. V lost 3 bases and J 9 bases, leaving 13 bases between the germline ends. This CDR3 region has 13 residues. The CDR3 sequence: CATSDSQRLSYTF. CDR3 nucleotides: TGTGCCACCAGTGATAGTCAGCGTCTAAGCTACACCTTC.

The chain has TRBV6-5 and TRBJ2-7; 7 bases are a match to TRBD1. Germline V lookup: CDR1 MNHEY, CDR2 SVGAGI. The CDR3 is 12 amino acids. V was clipped by 5 bases and J by 7 bases; unmatched bases: 5. The CDR3 spells CASSRDSREQYF. CDR3 coding DNA: TGTGCCAGCAGTCGGGACAGCCGTGAGCAGTACTTC.

V gene TRBV12-3 or TRBV12-4 combines with J gene TRBJ1-2; no clear D. V lost 3 bases to trimming and J lost 7 bases, with 12 bases between them. CDR3 length equals 13 residues. The CDR3: CASSLRERAGYTF. The CDR3, as DNA: TGTGCCAGCAGTTTGCGGGAACGGGCTGGCTACACCTTC.

The rearrangement joins TRBV3-1 (or the pseudogene TRBV3-2) to TRBJ2-1, with D perhaps TRBD2 (5 bases). Germline assignment: CDR1 LGHDT and CDR2 YNNKEL (reference sequence). The CDR3 extends over 15 amino acids. V lost 3 bases and J lost 4, with 13 bases in between. CDR3 in DNA: TGTGCCAGCAGCCAGGTCGGGGAACCTTACAATGAGCAGTTCTTC. As protein: CASSQVGEPYNEQFF.

The rearrangement links TRBV3-1 (or the pseudogene TRBV3-2) to TRBJ1-3; D is undetermined. Germline V gene sequence: CDR1 LGHDT, CDR2 YNNKEL (reference sequence). V dropped 1 base and J dropped 6 bases, with 10 bases sitting between them. The CDR3 has 14 residues. The CDR3 region is CASSQGTAENTIYF. The CDR3 DNA reads TGTGCCAGCAGCCAAGGGACTGCTGAAAACACCATATATTTT.

This clone showed up just once. The chain employs TRBV7-2 and TRBJ1-4, with D possibly being TRBD1 (5 bases). CDR3 size: 16 residues. The germline V gene encodes CDR1 SGHTA and CDR2 FQGNSA. V lost 1 base and J lost 8, with 17 bases in between. CDR3 nucleotides: TGTGCCAGCAGCTTAGTTCACGACAGTGGGGAAGAAAAACTGTTTTTT. Encoded protein: CASSLVHDSGEEKLFF.

The genes are TRBV5-4 and TRBJ2-7, with a possible D match to TRBD1 (5 bases). Between the trimmed V and J ends, which lost 0 bases and 0 bases, there was a span of 7 bases. This CDR3 has 14 residues. The germline CDR1 and CDR2 sequences are SGHNT and YYREEE (reference sequence). The CDR3 protein is CASSLDRYSYEQYF. In DNA, the CDR3 is TGTGCCAGCAGCTTGGACAGGTACTCCTACGAGCAGTACTTC. Looking up the rest from reference TRBV5-4 and TRBJ2-7 gives the full variable domain: ETGVTQSPTHLIKTRGQQVTLRCSSQSGHNTVSWYQQALGQGPQFIFQYYREEENGRGNFPPRFSGLQFPNYSSELNVNALELDDSALYLCASSLDRYSYEQYFGPGTRLTVT.